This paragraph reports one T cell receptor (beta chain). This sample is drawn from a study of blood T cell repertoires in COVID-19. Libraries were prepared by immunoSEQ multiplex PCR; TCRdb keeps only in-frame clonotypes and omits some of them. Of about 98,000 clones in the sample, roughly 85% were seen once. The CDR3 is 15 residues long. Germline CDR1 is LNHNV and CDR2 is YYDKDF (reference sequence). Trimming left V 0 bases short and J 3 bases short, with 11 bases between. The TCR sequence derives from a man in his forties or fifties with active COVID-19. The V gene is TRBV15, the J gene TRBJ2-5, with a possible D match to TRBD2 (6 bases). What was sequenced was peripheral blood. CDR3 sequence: CATSRDGRGEETQYF. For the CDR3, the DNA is TGTGCCACCAGCAGAGATGGGCGGGGAGAAGAGACCCAGTACTTC.